This T cell receptor beta chain comes out of a study of shared clonotypes between healthy human individuals. The CDR3 is 18 amino acids. V trimming: 0 bases; J trimming: 3 bases; junction bases outside the gene matches: 13. Germline CDR1 reads SGHRS; CDR2 reads YFSETQ. Here immunoSEQ multiplex PCR was the method, and the copy in TCRdb shows in-frame clones only, minus some. The data contain hundreds of thousands of clones, 55% to 85% of them singletons. This clone was recorded a few times. The J gene is TRBJ2-7, the V gene TRBV5-1, with TRBD2 matching over 9 bases. The sequence was obtained from a woman aged 25 to 39 in good health. The sequenced sample consisted of memory CD4+ T cells sorted from blood. The subset denotes: CD45RA-negative fraction. The CDR3 coding sequence is TGCGCCAGCAGCTTGGAAACGACTAGCGGTCAGATTTTCTACGAGCAGTACTTC. Protein sequence: CASSLETTSGQIFYEQYF.